The 28 T cell receptor beta chains below come from one sample, sequenced in a study of tumor and adjacent non-tumor tissue in lung cancer (dated by TCRdb to 2016 to 2019). The method behind the library was multiplex PCR. Sequencing instrument: Illumina HiSeq 2500. Following protocols modified from ARM-PCR, the researchers constructed TCRbeta libraries through three rounds of nested PCR with primers (Table S4). TCRdb cleaned the public reads at Q25 with fastp, built clones with MiXCR and kept in-frame beta chains. CDR3 protein sequences are deduplicated, and each keeps its most common genes and DNA. In this sample the table shows approximately 90,000 distinct CDR3 sequences, 65% to 80% of which occur a single time. The ten top clones hold 21% of the sample. RNA was isolated from bulk unsorted tissue, and RNA quality was assessed with a NanoDrop ND-1000 and an Agilent 2100. The normal lung samples consisted of distant non-tumor tissue collected more than 3 cm from the tumor edge.

Sequenced: distant non-tumor lung tissue. These receptors were collected from a woman aged 45-65 years with non-small cell lung cancer.

Points on this clonotype: This could be a read error, since a much larger clone is one nucleotide away. This chain joins TRBV5-1 and TRBJ2-7, with 7 bases aligning to TRBD2. With 4 bases clipped from V and 6 bases from J, the junction kept 13 bases outside the gene matches. This CDR3 is 15 amino acids long. Germline V lookup: CDR1 SGHRS, CDR2 YFSETQ. The DNA of the CDR3 is TGCGCCAGCAGCGCCGCCGAGACTAGCTTCGTCGAGCAGTACTTC. Its translation is CASSAAETSFVEQYF.

A word on this clonotype: Germline is not matched at one junction end, which may reflect a read error. This sequence joins TRBV12-3 or TRBV12-4 and TRBJ2-2; perhaps TRBD1 as D (6 bases). The CDR3 has 16 residues. The chain's CDR3 is CAISLGTGTNTWELFF. As DNA, the CDR3 is TGTGCCATCAGTTTAGGAACAGGGACAAACACCTGGGAGCTGTTTTTT.

This clonotype was counted a few times. An end of the junction differs from the germline gene, which may be a read error. V and J are TRBV11-2 and TRBJ1-5, with D uncertain. Germline V gene sequence: CDR1 SGHAT, CDR2 FQNNGV. CDR3 length: 14 residues. CDR3 DNA: TGTGCTAGCAGCAATTGGGAGTATATACTGCCCCAGCATTTT. Amino acid sequence: CASSNWEYILPQHF.

Turning to this clonotype: As the CDR3 is not closed by the conserved phenylalanine or tryptophan, this likely results from a read error. The chain links TRBV29-1 to TRBJ1-5; 7 positions agree with TRBD1. The CDR3 consists of 15 residues. After removal of 7 bases from V and 1 base from J, the junction contained 10 bases not matched to a gene. The germline gives CDR1 SQVTM, CDR2 ANQGSEA. DNA for the CDR3: TGCAGCGCCACCTCGCCAGGGGGGAGCAATCAGCCCCAGCATTTG. Its protein product is CSATSPGGSNQPQHL.

The CDR3 bases are TGTGCCAACGGAGGGAAAGGAGGGGAAAAACTGTTTTTT. It yields the protein CANGGKGGEKLFF. The rearrangement links TRBV6-5 to TRBJ1-4, with no clear D. Trimming stripped 10 bases from V and 8 bases from J, with 17 bases between. This CDR3 is built from 13 residues. Germline assignment: CDR1 MNHEY and CDR2 SVGAGI.

In its sample, this clonotype was seen many times. The CDR3 DNA reads as TGTGCCAGCAGCCCCCGGACGGCGGGGGAGCTGTTTTTT. It encodes CASSPRTAGELFF. The V call is TRBV14, the J call TRBJ2-2; D remains unclear. Germline V gene data show CDR1 as SGHDN and CDR2 as FVKESK. The CDR3 consists of 13 residues. The V end lost 4 bases, the J end lost 8 bases, and 11 bases lay between the germline ends.

On this clonotype: The germline gene is not matched at one end of the junction; a read error may be the cause. The chain carries TRBV6-6 and TRBJ2-3, with D uncertain. The CDR3 is made up of 12 amino acids. Germline V CDR1 and CDR2: MNHNY, SVGAGI (reference sequence). The DNA of the CDR3 is TGTGCCAGCAGTTACATTCTGGATATGCAGTATTTT. It encodes CASSYILDMQYF.

The rearrangement links TRBV28 to TRBJ2-1, with D perhaps TRBD1 or TRBD2 (5 bases each). Germline V gene lookup returns CDR1 MDHEN and CDR2 SYDVKM. V shed 5 bases and J shed 0 bases, with 20 bases lying between them. There are 18 residues in the CDR3. CDR3 coding DNA: TGTGCCAGCAGTCTATTCGTACTAGGGGAAAGCTCCTACAATGAGCAGTTCTTC. Residues: CASSLFVLGESSYNEQFF.

V usage is TRBV12-3 or TRBV12-4 and J usage is TRBJ1-4, with a possible D match to TRBD1 (6 bases). Trimming cost V 5 bases and J 7 bases, with 14 bases left between them. There are 14 residues in the CDR3. CDR3 DNA sequence: TGTGCCAGCAGTCAACAGGGATATGGTGAAAAACTGTTTTTT. This sequence encodes CASSQQGYGEKLFF.

The V gene is TRBV6-5, the J gene TRBJ1-2; D ambiguous. CDR3 length: 11 residues. Looked up from germline, CDR1 is MNHEY and CDR2 is SVGAGI. CDR3 sequence (DNA): TGTGTCATCCTCGTGAACTATGGCTACACCTTC. Protein product: CVILVNYGYTF.

To note about this clonotype: No conserved phenylalanine or tryptophan is present at the end of the CDR3, so a read error is the likely explanation. V gene TRBV28 combines with J gene TRBJ2-1, with TRBD1 as a possible D gene (6 bases). The CDR3 spans 16 residues. CDR1 is MDHEN and CDR2 is SYDVKM in the germline V gene. The CDR3 protein is CDSRGMTQSSYNEQFL. The CDR3 region has the DNA TGTGACAGCAGGGGCATGACTCAAAGCTCCTACAATGAGCAGTTCTTA.

Note on this clonotype: A much larger clone is a single base away; this may be a read error. This sequence joins TRBV20-1 and TRBJ2-1; D is perhaps TRBD2 (7 bases). Per the germline V gene, CDR1 is DFQATT and CDR2 is SNEGSKA (reference sequence). This CDR3 contains 11 residues. This chain's CDR3 is CSPWGGNQQFF. The CDR3 region has the DNA TGCAGCCCGTGGGGGGGCAATCAGCAGTTCTTC.

The chain couples TRBV20-1 to TRBJ1-1; 9 bases match TRBD1. V shed 1 base and J 1 base; nucleotides not matched to a gene: 7. CDR1 is DFQATT and CDR2 is SNEGSKA in the germline V gene (reference sequence). The CDR3 covers 16 residues. CDR3 nucleotide sequence: TGCAGTGCTAGAGGGAAACCGGGACAGGGGAACACTGAAGCTTTCTTT. This sequence encodes CSARGKPGQGNTEAFF.

The V and J genes are TRBV4-2 and TRBJ2-7; D uncertain. In germline, CDR1 is LGHNA, CDR2 YNFKEQ. V lost 3 bases and J 3 bases, leaving 18 bases between the germline ends. The CDR3 totals 16 residues. CDR3 amino acids: CASSHAVEAVHYEQYF. The CDR3 bases are TGTGCCAGCAGCCATGCTGTTGAGGCGGTCCACTACGAGCAGTACTTC.

In the case of this clonotype: Mismatch with germline at one junction end may stem from a read error. The chain combines TRBV10-3 with TRBJ1-2; D not certain. This CDR3 has 14 amino acids. Germline V gene data show CDR1 as ENHRY and CDR2 as SYGVKD. This CDR3 reads CAMSENPENYGYTF. The CDR3 DNA reads as TGTGCCATGAGTGAGAATCCAGAGAACTATGGCTACACCTTC.

The V gene is TRBV2, the J gene TRBJ2-3; TRBD2 agrees at 12 bases. The V gene end was trimmed by 2 bases and the J gene end by 2 bases; junction bases not matched to a gene: 8. This CDR3 region has 18 residues. Germline V gene lookup returns CDR1 SNHLY and CDR2 FYNNEI. The CDR3 nucleotides read TGTGCCAGCAGTGAACTAGCGGGAGGGAGGAGCAACACAGATACGCAGTATTTT. Encoded protein: CASSELAGGRSNTDTQYF.

To note about this clonotype: A much larger clonotype is one base distant, so this may be a read error. V usage is TRBV24-1 and J usage is TRBJ2-5; no reliable D call. CDR1 and CDR2 (germline): KGHDR, SFDVKD. CDR3 length: 13 residues. The CDR3 here is CANSDVFQETQYF. Here the CDR3 DNA reads TGTGCCAACAGTGATGTTTTCCAAGAGACCCAGTACTTC.

This clonotype came up a few times. J is TRBJ1-2 and V is TRBV10-3; D gene ambiguous. Trimming stripped 3 bases from V and 8 bases from J, with 13 bases between. The CDR3 contains 13 residues. Germline CDR1 reads ENHRY; CDR2 reads SYGVKD. The CDR3 sequence: CAISDDGEWGYTF. CDR3 DNA: TGTGCCATCAGTGATGACGGGGAATGGGGCTACACCTTC.

The rearrangement joins TRBV6-6 to TRBJ1-1, with a possible D match to TRBD1 (5 bases). Trimming left V 4 bases short and J 11 bases short, with 23 bases between. The CDR3 is made up of 15 amino acids. Germline CDR1 MNHNY, CDR2 SVGAGI (reference sequence). Here the CDR3 reads CASSFEGQVNTQAFF. CDR3 DNA: TGTGCCAGCAGTTTTGAGGGGCAGGTGAATACTCAGGCTTTCTTT.

Notes on this clonotype: At one end, the junction sequence differs from germline, possibly due to a read error. The chain combines TRBV6-1 with TRBJ1-5, with D tentatively TRBD1 (6 bases). CDR1 is MNHNS, CDR2 SASEGT, per germline. The CDR3 contains 16 residues. DNA for the CDR3: TGTGCCAGCAGCTTTGTGGGGGGCCTTAGCAATCATCCCCAGCATTTT. Its protein product is CASSFVGGLSNHPQHF.

In the case of this clonotype: The CDR3 end shows no conserved phenylalanine or tryptophan, and so a read error is likely. The CDR3 nucleotides read TGTGCCAGCATCTTGGACCCGGGACAGGGGAAAACCGGGGAGCTGTTTTCT. Translation: CASILDPGQGKTGELFS. The rearrangement links TRBV5-6 to TRBJ2-2; 10 positions agree with TRBD1. The V gene's germline CDR1 is SGHDT and CDR2 YYEEEE. The CDR3 consists of 17 residues.

This chain connects TRBV4-1 to TRBJ1-6; TRBD1 might be the D (5 bases). The CDR3 has 16 amino acids. V shed 6 bases and J shed 4 bases, with 16 bases lying between them. CDR1 is MGHRA and CDR2 is YSYEKL in the germline V gene. CDR3 residues: CASSSAGRGYNSPLHF. CDR3 sequence (DNA): TGCGCCAGCAGTTCGGCAGGGCGGGGATATAATTCACCCCTCCACTTT.

A note on this clonotype: No conserved phenylalanine or tryptophan ends this CDR3, so it is likely a read error. The gene calls are TRBV11-2 and TRBJ2-5; no firm D call. This CDR3 has 12 amino acids. Germline CDR1 is SGHAT and CDR2 is FQNNGV. This CDR3 reads CASILVRETQYI. The CDR3 bases are TGTGCCAGCATCTTAGTTCGAGAGACCCAGTACATC.

This clonotype has more than one count but fewer than ten. It is likely a read error, because the conserved phenylalanine at the end of the CDR3 is missing. The rearrangement joins TRBV12-3 or TRBV12-4 to TRBJ2-1; D might be TRBD1 (6 bases). CDR3 size: 13 residues. CDR3 DNA: TGTGTCAGCAGTTGGGGGCAGAACAATGAGCAGTTCCTC. It yields the protein CVSSWGQNNEQFL.

This clonotype was seen a few times. This clone may be a read error of a much larger clone one base away. For the CDR3, the DNA is TGCGCCAGCAGCCTCGCTTTCGGACAGGGGGCGCGGGGCTACACCTTC. Protein sequence: CASSLAFGQGARGYTF. V gene TRBV5-1 combines with J gene TRBJ1-2; TRBD1 aligns across 11 bases. CDR1 and CDR2 (germline): SGHRS, YFSETQ. CDR3 length equals 16 residues. Trimming at V came to 4 bases and at J to 8 bases, leaving 13 bases not matched to a gene. Based on the CDR3 plus reference TRBV5-1 and TRBJ1-2, the full variable domain is KAGVTQTPRYLIKTRGQQVTLSCSPISGHRSVSWYQQTPGQGLQFLFEYFSETQRNKGNFPGRFSGRQFSNSRSEMNVSTLELGDSALYLCASSLAFGQGARGYTFGSGTRLTVV.

On this clonotype: The CDR3 end shows no conserved phenylalanine or tryptophan, and so a read error is likely. No DNA is shown, since the ends of the CDR3 on it are uncertain; the CDR3 is the one TCRdb lists. V and J are TRBV4-2 and TRBJ2-6. The CDR3 spans 15 residues, counting both ends. Germline CDR1 LGHNA, CDR2 YNFKEQ. CDR3 sequence reads: CARNLSRSGANVLTV.

This clonotype came up once. A junction end diverges from the germline sequence, so it may reflect a read error. This chain uses TRBV29-1 with TRBJ2-5; either TRBD1 or TRBD2 may supply D (6 bases each). The CDR3 has 13 amino acids. Germline V gives CDR1 SQVTM, CDR2 ANQGSEA. This chain's CDR3 is CNTGGGGIESQYF. The CDR3 coding sequence is TGCAACACTGGGGGCGGCGGGATAGAGTCCCAGTACTTC. The full variable domain, with the rest looked up from reference TRBV29-1 and TRBJ2-5, is SAVISQKPSRDICQRGTSLTIQCQVDSQVTMMFWYRQQPGQSLTLIATANQGSEATYESGFVIDKFPISRPNLTFSTLTVSNMSPEDSSIYLCNTGGGGIESQYFGPGTRLLVL.

In regard to this clonotype: The missing conserved phenylalanine or tryptophan at the end of this CDR3 makes a read error likely. The V gene is TRBV11-3, the J gene TRBJ2-1; TRBD2 matches 7 bases. The V gene's germline CDR1 is SGHNT and CDR2 YENEEA. The CDR3 spans 14 residues. The CDR3 DNA is TGTGCCAGCAGCCCCCCTAGCGGTAGCAATAAGCAGTTCCTC. Its translation: CASSPPSGSNKQFL.